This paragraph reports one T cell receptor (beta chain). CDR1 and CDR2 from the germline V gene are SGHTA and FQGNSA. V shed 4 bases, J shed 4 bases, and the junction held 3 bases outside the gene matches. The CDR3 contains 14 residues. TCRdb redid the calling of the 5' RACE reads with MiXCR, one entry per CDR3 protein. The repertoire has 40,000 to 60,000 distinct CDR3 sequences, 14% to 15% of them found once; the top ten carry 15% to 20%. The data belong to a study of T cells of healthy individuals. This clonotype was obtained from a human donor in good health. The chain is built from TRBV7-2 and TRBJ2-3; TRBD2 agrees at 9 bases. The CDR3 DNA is TGTGCCAGCAGCTCAAGCGGGGGGCCAGATACGCAGTATTTT. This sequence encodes CASSSSGGPDTQYF. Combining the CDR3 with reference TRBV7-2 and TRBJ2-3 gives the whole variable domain GAGVSQSPSNKVTEKGKDVELRCDPISGHTALYWYRQSLGQGLEFLIYFQGNSAPDKSGLPSDRFSAERTGGSVSTLTIQRTQQEDSAVYLCASSSSGGPDTQYFGPGTRLTVL.